One and the same sample provided the 26 T cell receptor beta chains below, sequenced in a study of breast tumors, draining lymph nodes, adjacent tissues. Breast cancer patients provided tissue from their axillary draining lymph nodes. Via MiXCR, TCRdb re-called the multiplex PCR reads, giving one row per CDR3 protein. The sample carries about 230,000 distinct CDR3 sequences, approximately 31% recorded once. The sequencing input was axillary lymph node tissue. These receptors were collected from a female donor with breast cancer. Some clones in this sample may be carry-over from other donors' samples.

This clonotype appeared many times. The chain employs TRBV7-8 and TRBJ1-5; TRBD1 matches 8 bases. This CDR3 comprises 17 residues. Unmatched junction bases numbered 8, after V lost 3 bases and J lost 1 base. Germline assignment: CDR1 SGHVS and CDR2 FQNEAQ. The CDR3 DNA is TGTGCCAGCAGCTTTGGACAGGGAGTCGGGAGCAATCAGCCCCAGCATTTT. Protein sequence: CASSFGQGVGSNQPQHF.

This clonotype was recorded at least ten times. J is TRBJ1-5 and V is TRBV6-6; D might be TRBD1 (5 bases). The CDR3 is made up of 14 amino acids. The ends were cut back, 5 bases at V and 9 bases at J, with 17 bases in the middle. The germline V gene encodes CDR1 MNHNY and CDR2 SVGAGI (reference sequence). The CDR3 protein is CASSPQGRTGPQHF. In DNA form, the CDR3 reads TGTGCCAGCAGTCCCCAGGGAAGGACGGGGCCCCAGCATTTT.

This clonotype showed up many times. The chain joins TRBV5-5 to TRBJ1-2, with D maybe TRBD1 (5 bases). With 2 bases removed from V and 0 bases from J, the gap between germline ends came to 11 bases. CDR1 is SGHKS and CDR2 is YYEKEE in the germline V gene (reference sequence). CDR3 length: 15 residues. The chain's CDR3 is CASSFQGEANYGYTF. The DNA of the CDR3 is TGTGCCAGCAGCTTTCAGGGCGAAGCTAACTATGGCTACACCTTC.

This clonotype has a count of ten or more. The V call is TRBV19, the J call TRBJ1-3; tentatively, D is TRBD1 (5 bases). The CDR3 is 16 residues long. Germline assignment: CDR1 LNHDA and CDR2 SQIVND (reference sequence). The germline V and J ends were trimmed by 4 bases and 0 bases, with 13 bases remaining between them. This CDR3 is CASSTRGRSSGNTIYF. DNA of the CDR3: TGTGCCAGTAGTACCCGGGGACGGAGCTCTGGAAACACCATATATTTT. The complete variable domain, with remaining parts taken from reference TRBV19 and TRBJ1-3, reads DGGITQSPKYLFRKEGQNVTLSCEQNLNHDAMYWYRQDPGQGLRLIYYSQIVNDFQKGDIAEGYSVSREKKESFPLTVTSAQKNPTAFYLCASSTRGRSSGNTIYFGEGSWLTVV.

The chain recombines TRBV5-6 with TRBJ2-7, with 11 bases matching TRBD2. Germline CDR1 is SGHDT and CDR2 is YYEEEE. Trimming removed 2 bases from V and 0 bases from J; junction bases left unmatched: 13. The CDR3 extends over 19 amino acids. CDR3 loop: CASSFSTSGKAGDSYEQYF. CDR3 sequence (DNA): TGTGCCAGCAGCTTCTCGACTAGCGGGAAGGCGGGGGACTCCTACGAGCAGTACTTC.

This clonotype was seen repeatedly, ten times or more. The rearrangement uses TRBV6-5 and TRBJ2-1, with 11 bases identical to TRBD2. The CDR3 contains 16 residues. The germline CDR1 and CDR2 sequences are MNHEY and SVGAGI. V was clipped by 2 bases and J by 3 bases; unmatched bases: 3. The CDR3 region is CASSYTLAGDYNEQFF. In DNA form, the CDR3 reads TGTGCCAGCAGTTACACACTAGCGGGAGACTACAATGAGCAGTTCTTC.

As concerns this clonotype: Likely a read error: the CDR3 ends without its conserved phenylalanine or tryptophan. The genes are TRBV7-9 and TRBJ1-3; unclear D gene. Germline V CDR1 and CDR2: SEHNR, FQNEAQ (reference sequence). CDR3 length equals 14 residues. The CDR3 region is CASNLAPPGNTIYV. In DNA, the CDR3 is TGTGCCAGCAACTTAGCCCCACCTGGAAACACCATATATGTT.

This clonotype was seen ten or more times. The V call is TRBV12-3 or TRBV12-4, the J call TRBJ2-3; tentatively, D is TRBD2 (6 bases). Trimming took 7 bases from V and 7 from J, leaving 18 bases between them. The CDR3 is made up of 14 amino acids. CDR3 in amino acids: CASTIRREGNTQYF. CDR3 coding DNA: TGTGCCAGCACCATCCGGCGGGAAGGGAATACGCAGTATTTT.

This clonotype has a single count. The CDR3 does not end in the conserved phenylalanine or tryptophan, so this is likely a read error. V usage is TRBV13 and J usage is TRBJ1-6; D perhaps matches TRBD1 (6 bases). The germline V and J ends were trimmed by 4 bases and 10 bases, with 17 bases remaining between them. CDR1 and CDR2 (germline): PRHDT, FYEKMQ (reference sequence). This CDR3 has 15 residues. The DNA for the CDR3 is TGTGCCAGCAGCTCTGGGGGGCAGGGTTACTCACCCCTCCACTCT. It specifies CASSSGGQGYSPLHS.

The chain joins TRBV12-5 to TRBJ2-6, with 9 bases matching TRBD1. Per the germline V gene, CDR1 is LGHNT and CDR2 is FRNRAP. This CDR3 region has 13 residues. The CDR3 DNA reads TGTGCCAGCAGTAGGGACAGGGTCTACGTCCTGACTTTC. Translating gives CASSRDRVYVLTF.

This clonotype has a count of ten or more. The J gene is TRBJ2-3, the V gene TRBV5-1; TRBD1 agrees at 7 bases. The CDR3 runs to 15 residues. The V segment lost 0 bases and the J segment 2 bases; nucleotides outside the gene matches: 3. CDR1 is SGHRS and CDR2 is YFSETQ in the germline V gene. CDR3 residues: CASSLEGAPTDTQYF. The CDR3 coding sequence is TGCGCCAGCAGCTTGGAGGGGGCGCCCACAGATACGCAGTATTTT.

This clonotype occurred many times. The chain employs TRBV5-5 and TRBJ2-1, with 8 bases identical to TRBD2. The V segment lost 3 bases and the J segment 8 bases; nucleotides outside the gene matches: 16. This CDR3 comprises 17 residues. Germline V gives CDR1 SGHKS, CDR2 YYEKEE (reference sequence). The CDR3 reads CASSYFGRGHLWDEQFF. CDR3 DNA sequence: TGTGCCAGCAGCTATTTCGGGAGGGGCCACCTGTGGGATGAGCAGTTCTTC.

This rearrangement joins TRBV6-1 to TRBJ1-5; the D gene is possibly TRBD1 (5 bases). V was shortened by 5 bases and J by 1 base, with 9 bases between the two germline ends. Germline values: CDR1 MNHNS, CDR2 SASEGT. This CDR3 is built from 14 residues. CDR3 sequence (DNA): TGTGCCAGCAGTCACAGGACCAGCAATCAGCCCCAGCATTTT. Protein product: CASSHRTSNQPQHF.

This clonotype was observed a few times. A much larger clone is a single base away; this may be a read error. V gene TRBV7-9 combines with J gene TRBJ2-1, with a tentative D call TRBD2 (6 bases). CDR3 length: 19 residues. Germline V gene data show CDR1 as SEHNR and CDR2 as FQNEAQ (reference sequence). Deletions cut 1 base from V and 5 bases from J, with 24 bases between. CDR3 amino acids: CASSLEYGISGQPHNEQFF. CDR3 nucleotides: TGTGCCAGCAGCTTAGAGTATGGGATTAGCGGTCAACCCCACAATGAGCAGTTCTTC. Full variable domain (missing parts from reference TRBV7-9 and TRBJ2-1): DTGVSQNPRHKITKRGQNVTFRCDPISEHNRLYWYRQTLGQGPEFLTYFQNEAQLEKSRLLSDRFSAERPKGSFSTLEIQRTEQGDSAMYLCASSLEYGISGQPHNEQFFGPGTRLTVL.

A note on this clonotype: The junction shows a germline mismatch at one end, possibly a read error. The rearrangement joins TRBV5-4 to TRBJ2-7, with 7 bases fitting TRBD1. This CDR3 is 13 amino acids long. The germline V gene has CDR1 SGHNT and CDR2 YYREEE (reference sequence). The CDR3 here is CASSWGQNYEQYF. The DNA of the CDR3 is TGTGCCAGTAGCTGGGGACAGAACTACGAGCAGTACTTC.

This clonotype was observed a handful of times. The V call is TRBV12-3 or TRBV12-4, the J call TRBJ1-2; maybe TRBD1 (5 bases). The CDR3 runs to 12 residues. V lost 3 bases to trimming and J lost 4 bases, with 6 bases between them. CDR3 loop: CASSFGGYGYTF. CDR3 nucleotides: TGTGCCAGCAGTTTCGGGGGCTATGGCTACACCTTC.

Remarks on this clonotype: A read error may explain this, as a much larger clone is one base away. The rearrangement uses TRBV5-4 and TRBJ1-2; D is unclear. V was pared by 1 base and J by 6 bases, with 10 bases between. This CDR3 contains 13 residues. Germline lookup yields CDR1 SGHNT and CDR2 YYREEE (reference sequence). The CDR3 nucleotides read TGTGCCAGCAGCTTGATTCAGGCGAATGGCTACACCTTC. This encodes CASSLIQANGYTF.

In its sample, this clonotype was seen a few times. The junction differs from germline at one of its ends, possibly a read error. This sequence joins TRBV7-2 and TRBJ2-4, with D unresolved. This CDR3 has 14 residues. Per the germline V gene, CDR1 is SGHTA and CDR2 is FQGNSA. The CDR3 reads CASSLASGPNNQYF. The CDR3, as DNA: TGTGCCAGCAGCTTAGCCTCCGGACCGAACAATCAGTACTTC. The full variable domain, with the rest looked up from reference TRBV7-2 and TRBJ2-4, is GAGVSQSPSNKVTEKGKDVELRCDPISGHTALYWYRQSLGQGLEFLIYFQGNSAPDKSGLPSDRFSAERTGGSVSTLTIQRTQQEDSAVYLCASSLASGPNNQYFGAGTRLSVL.

Many counts were recorded for this clonotype. The chain has TRBV29-1 and TRBJ2-5; 9 bases agree with TRBD1. The germline V gene has CDR1 SQVTM and CDR2 ANQGSEA. Germline trimming cut 3 bases from V and 2 bases from J; bases unmatched to any gene: 13. This CDR3 comprises 17 residues. This chain's CDR3 is CSVEGATGGMRQETQYF. CDR3 in DNA: TGCAGCGTTGAGGGGGCGACAGGGGGGATGAGGCAAGAGACCCAGTACTTC.

Concerning this clonotype itself: An end of the junction does not agree with germline; a read error may underlie this. The chain joins TRBV20-1 to TRBJ1-6; D uncertain. Germline V gives CDR1 DFQATT, CDR2 SNEGSKA (reference sequence). CDR3 size: 11 residues. Here the CDR3 reads CSARDPGILYF. As DNA, the CDR3 is TGCAGTGCTAGAGACCCGGGAATACTCTACTTT.

In its sample, this clonotype was seen many times. CDR3 amino acids: CASTPHGSQHF. The CDR3 region has the DNA TGTGCCAGCACTCCCCATGGGTCCCAGCATTTT. This rearrangement joins TRBV9 to TRBJ1-5; no clear D. CDR3 size: 11 residues. The germline V gene encodes CDR1 SGDLS and CDR2 YYNGEE. Trimming pared 6 bases from V and 11 bases from J, leaving 12 bases between.

This clonotype occurred many times. This chain uses TRBV4-2 with TRBJ2-3, with TRBD2 matching over 8 bases. The germline V gene has CDR1 LGHNA and CDR2 YNFKEQ. This CDR3 spans 18 amino acids. Losses at the gene ends were 1 base for V and 3 bases for J; bases not matched to a gene: 12. In nucleotides, the CDR3 is TGTGCCAGCAGCCAAGTGGATAGCGGGATTAAAAATACAGATACGCAGTATTTT. It codes for CASSQVDSGIKNTDTQYF.

This clonotype was counted ten times or more. This chain uses TRBV27 with TRBJ2-7; 11 bases are a match to TRBD2. The CDR3 is 13 amino acids. The V gene's germline CDR1 is MNHEY and CDR2 SMNVEV (reference sequence). The J segment lost 4 bases and the V segment lost 8 bases, leaving 4 bases of the junction unmatched. The CDR3 DNA follows: TGTGCCAGCGGACTAGCGGGTTGGTACGAGCAGTACTTC. It codes for CASGLAGWYEQYF.

V usage is TRBV4-1 and J usage is TRBJ1-1; 9 bases match TRBD1. CDR1 and CDR2 (germline): MGHRA, YSYEKL. The V gene end was trimmed by 0 bases and the J gene end by 6 bases; junction bases not matched to a gene: 17. The CDR3 runs to 19 residues. The CDR3 sequence is CASSQDHPSIRDRVSEAFF. CDR3 DNA: TGCGCCAGCAGCCAAGATCATCCCTCAATCCGGGACAGGGTGTCTGAAGCTTTCTTT.

As to this clonotype: One junction end disagrees with the germline gene, perhaps due to a read error. The J gene is TRBJ1-2, the V gene TRBV9; D may be TRBD1 (6 bases). The CDR3 is 14 amino acids. Germline V CDR1 and CDR2: SGDLS, YYNGEE. The CDR3 region is CASSGGGQGYGYAF. The CDR3 nucleotides are TGTGCCAGCAGCGGAGGGGGGCAGGGGTATGGCTACGCCTTC.

This clonotype appeared many times. V is TRBV5-1 and J is TRBJ1-5; D unresolved. The CDR3 extends over 15 amino acids. Germline CDR1 is SGHRS and CDR2 is YFSETQ. V gave up 0 bases and J gave up 4 bases, with 11 bases separating them. This CDR3 is CASSLEGLWNQPQHF. CDR3 in DNA: TGCGCCAGCAGCTTGGAAGGATTGTGGAATCAGCCCCAGCATTTT.